This T cell receptor beta chain is from a study of high-grade serous ovarian cancer treatment subgroups. General study points: Clonal relatedness tracked neoantigen level, and by trend copy number and mutation load.

The table came from immunoSEQ multiplex PCR; TCRdb's copy has only in-frame clones and leaves some out. The data contain over 14,000 clones, roughly nine tenths of them singletons. This clone was seen once. The antigen is undetermined. The CDR3 consists of 14 residues. V lost 7 bases to trimming and J lost 5 bases; unmatched junction nucleotides: 6. CDR1 and CDR2 (germline): ENHRY, SYGVKD. Tumor tissue was taken before any definitive surgery or chemotherapy was given. The sample comprised tumor tissue. The receptor's source is a human donor with high-grade serous ovarian cancer. The gene calls are TRBV10-3 and TRBJ2-1; 9 nucleotides match TRBD1. The CDR3 protein is CAIKSTGGDNEQFF. DNA for the CDR3: TGTGCCATCAAATCGACAGGGGGTGACAATGAGCAGTTCTTC.